This is a list of T cell receptor beta chains from one sample in a study of shared clonotypes between healthy human individuals. Measured with immunoSEQ multiplex PCR; TCRdb has only the in-frame clones, and not every one. The sample consists of roughly 480,000 clones, roughly 85% of them appearing once. Sample: PBMCs. All receptors derive from a woman in her thirties or forties in good health. Some clones in this sample may be carry-over from other donors' samples. CDR3s include the opening cysteine and the closing phenylalanine or tryptophan. A D gene is named only where the DNA matches it firmly. The listing skips clone size in some rows; elsewhere it reads once, few, many or a size class.

V gene	D gene	clone size	J gene	CDR3 DNA	CDR3 protein
TRBV27	-	-	TRBJ1-2	TGTGCCAGCAGAACCACAGGCGGCAACTATGGCTACACCTTC	CASRTTGGNYGYTF
TRBV4-1	-	-	TRBJ2-3	TGCGCCAGCAGCCAGGCGGACAGACTCATTAGCACAGATACGCAGTATTTT	CASSQADRLISTDTQYF
TRBV7-9	-	-	TRBJ2-2	TGTGCCAGCAGCTTCGGAAACTTGAACACCGGGGAGCTGTTTTTT	CASSFGNLNTGELFF
TRBV6-5	-	-	TRBJ2-7	TGTGCCACCACGTCTCGGGACGGATCCTACGAGCAGTACTTC	CATTSRDGSYEQYF
TRBV4-3	-	-	TRBJ2-2	TGCGCCAGCAGCCAAGATTCAGGTCCCACCGGGGAGCTGTTTTTT	CASSQDSGPTGELFF
TRBV27	-	once	TRBJ2-5	TGTGCCAGCAGAATGGGGAGATGGGCACAAGAGACCCAGTACTTC	CASRMGRWAQETQYF
TRBV28	TRBD1	-	TRBJ1-2	TGTGCCAGCAGGCCGGGACAGGGGTTAGGCTACACCTTC	CASRPGQGLGYTF
TRBV10-2	-	-	TRBJ1-1	TGCGCCAGCAGCGCTATTGGGGGGAACACTGAAGCTTTCTTT	CASSAIGGNTEAFF
TRBV2	-	-	TRBJ2-3	TGTGCCAGCATACTAGAGGGGAGCACAGATACGCAGTATTTT	CASILEGSTDTQYF
TRBV5-1	TRBD2	-	TRBJ2-1	TGCGCCAGCAGCTTGGGGGGACTAGCGGTCACCTACAATGAGCAGTTCTTC	CASSLGGLAVTYNEQFF
TRBV18	TRBD1	-	TRBJ2-1	TGTGCCAGCTCGCAGACAGGGGGCTCCTACAATGAGCAGTTCTTC	CASSQTGGSYNEQFF
TRBV4-3	-	-	TRBJ2-1	TGCGCCAGCAGCCAAGTCAGTCGCGGGCCAGGGTCCTCTAATGAGCAGTTCTTC	CASSQVSRGPGSSNEQFF
TRBV27	-	-	TRBJ2-1	TGTGCCAGCAGTTATTTGGGCCGGGAGCAGTTCTTC	CASSYLGREQFF
TRBV5-1	TRBD1	-	TRBJ1-1	TGCGCCAGCAGCTTGGCCGGACAGGGAGAGACTGAAGCTTTCTTT	CASSLAGQGETEAFF
TRBV27	TRBD2	-	TRBJ2-7	TGTGCCAGCTCGACAACGGGACTAGCAACTTACGAGCAGTACTTC	CASSTTGLATYEQYF
TRBV27	TRBD2	-	TRBJ2-2	TGTGCCAGCAGTTTTTATAGAGCGGGAGGGTTGGGGGAGCTGTTTTTT	CASSFYRAGGLGELFF
TRBV7-8	-	-	TRBJ1-1	TGTGCCAGCAGCTTAGCGGTGGAGGGTGAAGCTTTCTTT	CASSLAVEGEAFF
TRBV29-1	-	-	TRBJ1-6	TGCAGCACCAGACAGGACCTAAATTCACCCCTCCACTTT	CSTRQDLNSPLHF
TRBV4-1	-	-	TRBJ1-3	TGCGCCAGCAGCCACAGGGGAAACACCATATATTTT	CASSHRGNTIYF
TRBV7-9	TRBD1	few	TRBJ2-1	TGTGCCAGCAGCAAAGCCGGCACAGGGGCCGCACGTGAGCAGTTCTTC	CASSKAGTGAAREQFF
TRBV28	-	-	TRBJ2-3	TGTGCCAGCAGTTGGGATCCCGGAGGGTGGGACACAGATACGCAGTATTTT	CASSWDPGGWDTDTQYF
TRBV5-4	-	-	TRBJ2-7	TGTGCCAGCAGCGAGGGAGTCTCCTACGAGCAGTACTTC	CASSEGVSYEQYF
TRBV28	-	-	TRBJ2-7	TGTGCCAGCAGTATTCACCAGACAGCGCGGAACGAGCAGTACTTC	CASSIHQTARNEQYF
TRBV15	TRBD2	-	TRBJ2-5	TGTGCCACCAGCAGAGATTTGACTAGCGGGGTCCAAGAGACCCAGTACTTC	CATSRDLTSGVQETQYF
TRBV19	TRBD1	-	TRBJ2-1	TGTGCCAGTAGTAGGGCAGGGGGCTTGATGGAGCAGTTCTTC	CASSRAGGLMEQFF
TRBV29-1	-	-	TRBJ2-5	TGCAGCGTTGAAGGGGGTCAGTTCCAAGAGACCCAGTACTTC	CSVEGGQFQETQYF
TRBV5-4	-	-	TRBJ1-1	TGTGCCAGCAGCTTGGCCGGGAATTGGGGGGCCGGCACTGAAGCTTTCTTT	CASSLAGNWGAGTEAFF
TRBV30	-	-	TRBJ1-5	TGTGCCTGGAGCGTCAGGGGTAACCAGCCCCAGCATTTT	CAWSVRGNQPQHF
TRBV18	TRBD1	-	TRBJ1-2	TGTGCCAGCTCACCACGACAACGACAGGGGTGGTATGGCTACACCTTC	CASSPRQRQGWYGYTF
TRBV7-8	-	-	TRBJ1-1	TGTGCCAGCAGCTTAGCACCGGGACAAATGAACACTGAAGCTTTCTTT	CASSLAPGQMNTEAFF
TRBV20-1	-	-	TRBJ2-7	TGCAGTGCTAGGGGAAGCTACGAGCAGTACTTC	CSARGSYEQYF
TRBV28	TRBD1	few	TRBJ2-1	TGTGCCAGCCAGGACAGGGAGAGGTACAATGAGCAGTTCTTC	CASQDRERYNEQFF
TRBV7-6	TRBD2	-	TRBJ2-7	TGTGCCAGCAGCCACCGTCGGGGGGGGATATACGAGCAGTACTTC	CASSHRRGGIYEQYF
TRBV10-3	-	-	TRBJ2-7	TGTGCCATCAGTGGGGGAGACGGTACCTACGAGCAGTACTTC	CAISGGDGTYEQYF
TRBV4-1	-	-	TRBJ2-7	TGCGCCAGCAGCCAAGTCGGGCGGGTACCGACCTACGAGCAGTACTTC	CASSQVGRVPTYEQYF
TRBV9	TRBD2	-	TRBJ2-1	TGTGCCAGCAGCGTAGCTACTAGCGGGGACTACAATGAGCAGTTCTTC	CASSVATSGDYNEQFF
TRBV5-1	TRBD1	-	TRBJ2-1	TGCGCCAGTCTGAGATCGACAGGGGGAGGTGAGCAGTTCTTC	CASLRSTGGGEQFF
TRBV7-9	-	-	TRBJ1-1	TGTGCCAGCAGCTTATCTAGACTCATGAACACTGAAGCTTTCTTT	CASSLSRLMNTEAFF
TRBV5-1	-	-	TRBJ1-2	TGCGCCAGCAGCTTGAGGGGGGACAATAACTATGGCTACACCTTC	CASSLRGDNNYGYTF
TRBV7-2	-	-	TRBJ1-2	TGTGCCAGCAGCCCGCCGAGCGCGTATGGCTACACCTTC	CASSPPSAYGYTF
TRBV10-3	TRBD1	-	TRBJ1-4	TGTGCCATCAGTGGCGACAGGGGACTTAATGAAAAACTGTTTTTT	CAISGDRGLNEKLFF
TRBV20-1	-	-	TRBJ2-1	TGCAGTGTCCGGGGGCCGGGTGAGCAGTTCTTC	CSVRGPGEQFF
TRBV28	-	few	TRBJ1-4	TGTGCCAGCGTAGAGGGGCAGACTGAAAAACTGTTTTTT	CASVEGQTEKLFF